Included here is one TCR beta chain sequence, with context. The data were taken from a study of T cell repertoires in aging, cancer and after chemotherapy. Study overall: Donor ages fell into six groups from 30 or younger up to 70 or older. Patients with glioblastoma brain tumors were sampled before and after temozolomide-based therapy. The full dataset contained approximately 9.6 million TCR reads.

Germline CDR1 SEHNR, CDR2 FQNEAQ (reference sequence). CDR3 length: 13 residues. V was cut by 2 bases and J by 1 base, with 5 bases left in between. Rearranged V-D-J TRB sequences were amplified with a mixed TRB-A/B primer pool. TCRdb recomputed calls from the multiplex PCR reads with MiXCR, one row per CDR3 protein. The repertoire holds around 20,000 distinct CDR3 sequences, with roughly two fifths as singletons. TCR beta rearrangements were amplified from peripheral blood genomic DNA. V is TRBV7-9 and J is TRBJ2-5, with unresolved D. The clonotype comes from a human donor with a solid tumor. The source material was blood. The CDR3 loop is CASSLPPQETQYF. DNA of the CDR3: TGTGCCAGCAGCTTACCTCCCCAAGAGACCCAGTACTTC.